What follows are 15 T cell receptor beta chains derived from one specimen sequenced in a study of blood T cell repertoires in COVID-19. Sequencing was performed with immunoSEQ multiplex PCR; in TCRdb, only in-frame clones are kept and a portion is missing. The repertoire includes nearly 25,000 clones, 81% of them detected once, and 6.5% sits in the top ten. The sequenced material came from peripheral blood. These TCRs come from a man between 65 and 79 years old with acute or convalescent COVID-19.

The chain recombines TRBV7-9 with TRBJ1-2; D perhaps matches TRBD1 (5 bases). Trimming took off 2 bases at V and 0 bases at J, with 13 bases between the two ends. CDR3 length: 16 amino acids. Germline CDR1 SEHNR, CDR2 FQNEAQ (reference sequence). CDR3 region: CASSLILGGPNYGYTF. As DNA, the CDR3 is TGTGCCAGCAGCTTAATCCTGGGGGGTCCTAACTATGGCTACACCTTC. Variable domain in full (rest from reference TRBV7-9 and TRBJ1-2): DTGVSQNPRHKITKRGQNVTFRCDPISEHNRLYWYRQTLGQGPEFLTYFQNEAQLEKSRLLSDRFSAERPKGSFSTLEIQRTEQGDSAMYLCASSLILGGPNYGYTFGSGTRLTVV.

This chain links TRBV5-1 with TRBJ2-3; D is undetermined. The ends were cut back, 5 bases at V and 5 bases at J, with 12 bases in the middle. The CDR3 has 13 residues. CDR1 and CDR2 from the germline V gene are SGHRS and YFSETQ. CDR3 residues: CASRPAMVDTQYF. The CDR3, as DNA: TGCGCCAGCAGGCCCGCGATGGTAGATACGCAGTATTTT.

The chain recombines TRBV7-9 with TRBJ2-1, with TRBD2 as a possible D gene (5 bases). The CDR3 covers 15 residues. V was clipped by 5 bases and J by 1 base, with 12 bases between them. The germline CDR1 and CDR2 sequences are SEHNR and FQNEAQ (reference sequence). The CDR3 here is CASSQWETSYNEQFF. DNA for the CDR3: TGTGCCAGCAGCCAGTGGGAGACATCCTACAATGAGCAGTTCTTC.

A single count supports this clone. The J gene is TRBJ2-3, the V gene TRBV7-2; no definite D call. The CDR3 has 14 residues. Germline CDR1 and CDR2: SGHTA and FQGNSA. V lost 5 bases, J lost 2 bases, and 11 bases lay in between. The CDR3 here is CASSRNLYTDTQYF. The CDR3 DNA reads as TGTGCCAGCAGCAGAAACCTCTACACAGATACGCAGTATTTT.

CDR3 sequence reads: CASSTRTGDYEQYF. In DNA form, the CDR3 reads TGTGCCAGTAGTACCCGGACAGGGGACTACGAGCAGTACTTC. The V and J genes are TRBV19 and TRBJ2-7, with 9 bases aligning to TRBD1. The CDR3 consists of 14 residues. The ends lost 4 bases at V and 3 bases at J; junction bases unmatched: 4. Germline CDR1 reads LNHDA; CDR2 reads SQIVND (reference sequence).

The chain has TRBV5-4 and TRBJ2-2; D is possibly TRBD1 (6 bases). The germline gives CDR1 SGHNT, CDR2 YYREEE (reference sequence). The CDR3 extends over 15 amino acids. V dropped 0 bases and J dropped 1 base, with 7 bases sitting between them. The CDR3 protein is CASSLAGQNTGELFF. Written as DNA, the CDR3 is TGTGCCAGCAGCTTGGCGGGACAGAACACCGGGGAGCTGTTTTTT.

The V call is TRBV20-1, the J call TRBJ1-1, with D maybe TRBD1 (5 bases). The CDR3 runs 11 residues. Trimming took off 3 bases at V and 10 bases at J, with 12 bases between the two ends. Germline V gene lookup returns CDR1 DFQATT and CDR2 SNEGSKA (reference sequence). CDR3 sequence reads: CSASYQGSAFF. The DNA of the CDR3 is TGCAGTGCTAGTTATCAGGGTTCAGCTTTCTTT.

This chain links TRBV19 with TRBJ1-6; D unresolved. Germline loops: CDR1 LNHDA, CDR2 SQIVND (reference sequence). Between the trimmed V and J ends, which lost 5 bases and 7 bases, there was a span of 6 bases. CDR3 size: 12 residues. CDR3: CASSPQNSPLHF. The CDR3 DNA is TGTGCCAGTAGTCCCCAAAATTCACCCCTCCACTTT.

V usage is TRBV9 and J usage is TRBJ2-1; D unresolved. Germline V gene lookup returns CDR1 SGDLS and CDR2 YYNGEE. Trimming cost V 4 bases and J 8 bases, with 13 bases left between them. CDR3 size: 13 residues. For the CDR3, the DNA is TGTGCCAGCAGCACCCAGGTTGCAGATGAGCAGTTCTTC. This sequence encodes CASSTQVADEQFF.

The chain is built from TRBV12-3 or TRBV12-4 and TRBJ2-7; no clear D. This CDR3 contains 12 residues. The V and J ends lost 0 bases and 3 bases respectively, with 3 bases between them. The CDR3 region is CASSLARYEQYF. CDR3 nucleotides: TGTGCCAGCAGTTTAGCGCGCTACGAGCAGTACTTC.

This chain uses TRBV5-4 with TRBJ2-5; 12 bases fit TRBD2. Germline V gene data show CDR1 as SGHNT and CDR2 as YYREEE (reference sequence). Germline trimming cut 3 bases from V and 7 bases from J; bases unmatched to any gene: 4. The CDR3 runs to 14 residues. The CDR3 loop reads CASSSSGGDVTQYF. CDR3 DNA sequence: TGTGCCAGCAGCTCTAGCGGGGGGGACGTGACCCAGTACTTC.

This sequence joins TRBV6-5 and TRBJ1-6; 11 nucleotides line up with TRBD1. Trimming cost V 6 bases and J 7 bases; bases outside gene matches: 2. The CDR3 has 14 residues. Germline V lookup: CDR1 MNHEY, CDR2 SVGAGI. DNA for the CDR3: TGTGCCAGCAGCCGGGACAGGGGGAATTCACCCCTCCACTTT. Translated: CASSRDRGNSPLHF.

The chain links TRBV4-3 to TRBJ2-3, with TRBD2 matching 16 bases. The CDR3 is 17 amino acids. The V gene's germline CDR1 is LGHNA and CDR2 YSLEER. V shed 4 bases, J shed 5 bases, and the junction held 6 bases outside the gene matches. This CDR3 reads CASSPMGLAGGEDTQYF. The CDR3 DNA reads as TGCGCCAGCAGCCCGATGGGACTAGCGGGAGGGGAAGATACGCAGTATTTT.

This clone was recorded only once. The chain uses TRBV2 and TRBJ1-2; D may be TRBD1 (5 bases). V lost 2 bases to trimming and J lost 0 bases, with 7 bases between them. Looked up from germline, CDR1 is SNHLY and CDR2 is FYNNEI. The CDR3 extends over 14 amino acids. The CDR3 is CASSERGSNYGYTF. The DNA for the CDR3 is TGTGCCAGCAGTGAAAGGGGATCTAACTATGGCTACACCTTC. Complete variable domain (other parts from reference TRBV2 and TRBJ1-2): EPEVTQTPSHQVTQMGQEVILRCVPISNHLYFYWYRQILGQKVEFLVSFYNNEISEKSEIFDDQFSVERPDGSNFTLKIRSTKLEDSAMYFCASSERGSNYGYTFGSGTRLTVV.

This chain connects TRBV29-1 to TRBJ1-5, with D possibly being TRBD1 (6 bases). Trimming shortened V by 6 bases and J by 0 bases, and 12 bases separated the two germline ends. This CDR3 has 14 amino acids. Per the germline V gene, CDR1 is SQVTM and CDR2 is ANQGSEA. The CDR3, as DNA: TGCAGCGTATCGACAGGTAATAGCAATCAGCCCCAGCATTTT. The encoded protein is CSVSTGNSNQPQHF.